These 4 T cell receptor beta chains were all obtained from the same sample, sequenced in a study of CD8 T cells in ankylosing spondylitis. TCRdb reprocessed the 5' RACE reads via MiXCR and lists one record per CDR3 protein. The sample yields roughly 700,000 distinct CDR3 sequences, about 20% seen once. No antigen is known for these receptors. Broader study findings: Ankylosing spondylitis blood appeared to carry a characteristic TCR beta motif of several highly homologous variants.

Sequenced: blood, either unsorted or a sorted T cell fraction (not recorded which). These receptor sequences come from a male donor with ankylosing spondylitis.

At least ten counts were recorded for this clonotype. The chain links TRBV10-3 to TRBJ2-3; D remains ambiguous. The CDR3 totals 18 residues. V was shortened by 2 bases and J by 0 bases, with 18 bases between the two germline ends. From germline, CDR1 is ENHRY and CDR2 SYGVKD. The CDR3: CAISEGRVGDTSTDTQYF. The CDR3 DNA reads TGTGCCATCAGTGAGGGTCGCGTGGGCGATACTAGCACAGATACGCAGTATTTT.

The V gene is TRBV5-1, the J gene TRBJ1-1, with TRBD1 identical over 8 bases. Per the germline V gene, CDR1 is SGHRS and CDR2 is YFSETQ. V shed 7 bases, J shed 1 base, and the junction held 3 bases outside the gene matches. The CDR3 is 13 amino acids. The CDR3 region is CASGDRGNTEAFF. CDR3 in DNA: TGCGCCAGCGGCGACAGGGGGAACACTGAAGCTTTCTTT.

In nucleotides, the CDR3 is TGCAGCGTTGGAACTACAGGGGCCGGTAATGAAAAACTGTTTTTT. Encoded protein: CSVGTTGAGNEKLFF. The rearrangement links TRBV29-1 to TRBJ1-4; 7 bases match TRBD1. The V gene's germline CDR1 is SQVTM and CDR2 ANQGSEA. J was trimmed by 4 bases and V by 4 bases; bases with no gene match: 9. The CDR3 extends over 15 amino acids.

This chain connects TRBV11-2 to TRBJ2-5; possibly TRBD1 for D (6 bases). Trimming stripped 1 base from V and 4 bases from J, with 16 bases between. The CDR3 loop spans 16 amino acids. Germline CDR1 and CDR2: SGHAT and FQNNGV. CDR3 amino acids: CASSLGIQGLTETQYF. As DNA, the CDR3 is TGTGCCAGCAGCTTAGGAATCCAGGGGTTAACAGAGACCCAGTACTTC. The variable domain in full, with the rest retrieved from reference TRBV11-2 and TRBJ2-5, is EAGVAQSPRYKIIEKRQSVAFWCNPISGHATLYWYQQILGQGPKLLIQFQNNGVVDDSQLPKDRFSAERLKGVDSTLKIQPAKLEDSAVYLCASSLGIQGLTETQYFGPGTRLLVL.